This TCR beta chain appears in the sequencing data of a study of vaccination and CD4 T cells after COVID-19. In the study overall: Six men and four women formed the convalescents, two being Hispanic. Following dose two, a median about 70 days (range 14 to 241) passed before post-vaccine samples were taken.

A remark on this clonotype: What it binds is not known.

Study conclusions and caveats: Spike mono-reactive status applied to 304 of 307 vaccine-specific clones in convalescent patients.

Sequencing of the DNA from cultured CD4+ T cells was carried out with the Oncomine TCR Beta short-read assay. TCRdb recomputed calls from the PCR reads with MiXCR, one row per CDR3 protein. Here the sample spans 11,000 or so distinct CDR3 sequences, about 40% being singletons. Specified treatment: approximately nine-day PBMC culture with coronavirus spike peptide pools or control peptides (ViraFEST assay). Material for sequencing was CD4+ T cells from blood, cultured in vitro. The TCR comes from a human donor who had recovered from COVID-19.

The CDR3 is CASSPTGTGITDTQYF. In DNA, the CDR3 is TGTGCCAGCTCACCTACCGGGACAGGGATCACAGATACGCAGTATTTT. The chain recombines TRBV18 with TRBJ2-3; 9 bases are a match to TRBD1. CDR1 is KGHSH and CDR2 is LQKENI in the germline V gene. The CDR3 is 16 amino acids. The ends lost 3 bases at V and 2 bases at J; junction bases unmatched: 6.